Each of the 13 T cell receptor beta chains below was sequenced from the same sample in a study of radiation and T cells in renal cell carcinoma. Using immunoSEQ multiplex PCR, the repertoire was profiled, and TCRdb retains in-frame clones only, with some absent. The sample includes some 20,000 clones, about three fifths of them seen just once. This sample's treatment: treatment-naive control, cytoreductive nephrectomy. Material: tumor tissue, obtained from a patient whose treatment was nephrectomy without radiotherapy. The receptors originated from a man aged 50-60 years with renal cell carcinoma.

V usage is TRBV6-6 and J usage is TRBJ2-7, with 12 bases fitting TRBD2. The CDR3 loop spans 16 amino acids. Germline loops: CDR1 MNHNY, CDR2 SVGAGI (reference sequence). J gave up 3 bases and V 5 bases, and 8 bases lay outside the gene matches. CDR3 sequence reads: CASSPERLAGVYEQYF. The DNA of the CDR3 is TGTGCCAGCAGTCCCGAACGACTAGCGGGAGTCTACGAGCAGTACTTC.

This clone was counted at least ten times. Different DNA sequences within this sample yield the same CDR3. The J gene is TRBJ1-5, the V gene TRBV9; 7 bases line up with TRBD1. This CDR3 is 14 amino acids long. Germline-derived CDR1 and CDR2 are SGDLS and YYNGEE. The ends lost 2 bases at V and 3 bases at J; junction bases unmatched: 2. CDR3 nucleotides: TGTGCCAGCAGCGTCGGGACAGACAATCAGCCCCAGCATTTT. Its protein is CASSVGTDNQPQHF.

In DNA, the CDR3 is TGTGCCTGGCAGGACAGGGCCGACACTGAAGCTTTCTTT. Translated, it gives CAWQDRADTEAFF. The chain links TRBV30 to TRBJ1-1; 8 bases align to TRBD1. The J segment lost 3 bases and the V segment lost 5 bases, leaving 5 bases of the junction unmatched. This CDR3 comprises 13 residues. Germline V gene lookup returns CDR1 GTSNPN and CDR2 SVGIG (reference sequence).

V is TRBV7-9 and J is TRBJ2-1; TRBD1 agrees at 8 bases. The CDR3 is 16 residues long. Per germline, CDR1 SEHNR and CDR2 FQNEAQ (reference sequence). V was clipped by 0 bases and J by 2 bases; unmatched bases: 3. CDR3 protein: CASSLAQGAAYNEQFF. The CDR3 DNA reads as TGTGCCAGCAGCTTAGCGCAGGGGGCTGCCTACAATGAGCAGTTCTTC.

This chain links TRBV7-9 with TRBJ1-4; TRBD1 aligns across 7 bases. Germline-derived CDR1 and CDR2 are SEHNR and FQNEAQ (reference sequence). V shed 7 bases, J shed 8 bases, and the junction held 4 bases outside the gene matches. The CDR3 totals 12 residues. CDR3 DNA sequence: TGTGCCAGCACCATAGGGGGCGAAAAACTGTTTTTT. As protein: CASTIGGEKLFF. The whole variable domain, remainder taken from reference TRBV7-9 and TRBJ1-4, is DTGVSQNPRHKITKRGQNVTFRCDPISEHNRLYWYRQTLGQGPEFLTYFQNEAQLEKSRLLSDRFSAERPKGSFSTLEIQRTEQGDSAMYLCASTIGGEKLFFGSGTQLSVL.

The chain links TRBV7-2 to TRBJ2-1, with a tentative D call TRBD2 (6 bases). The CDR3 loop spans 11 amino acids. V shed 10 bases and J shed 4 bases, with 8 bases lying between them. Germline CDR1 reads SGHTA; CDR2 reads FQGNSA. The CDR3 reads CATGTYNEQFF. The CDR3 region has the DNA TGTGCCACCGGGACTTACAATGAGCAGTTCTTC.

Points on this clone: Additional DNA sequences in this sample encode the identical CDR3. This chain uses TRBV29-1 with TRBJ2-2, with 9 bases aligning to TRBD1. With 5 bases clipped from V and 6 bases from J, the junction kept 4 bases outside the gene matches. Looked up from germline, CDR1 is SQVTM and CDR2 is ANQGSEA. This CDR3 comprises 13 residues. CDR3 sequence reads: CSVRRQGAGELFF. The CDR3 DNA sequence: TGCAGCGTTAGGAGACAGGGGGCCGGGGAGCTGTTTTTT.

This chain links TRBV2 with TRBJ1-1; D possibly corresponds to TRBD1 (5 bases). CDR3 length: 11 residues. In germline, CDR1 is SNHLY, CDR2 FYNNEI. The germline V and J ends were trimmed by 1 base and 10 bases, with 7 bases remaining between them. Written as DNA, the CDR3 is TGTGCCAGCAGTGAAGGACAGAGAGCTTTCTTT. It encodes CASSEGQRAFF.

The CDR3 DNA follows: TGTGCCGTCTTGAGCTCCTACAATGAGCAGTTCTTC. This gives the protein CAVLSSYNEQFF. The rearrangement uses TRBV2 and TRBJ2-1; D is ambiguous. This CDR3 is built from 12 residues. Germline V gene lookup returns CDR1 SNHLY and CDR2 FYNNEI. V was shortened by 11 bases and J by 0 bases, with 8 bases between the two germline ends.

This clone appeared a single time. The V and J genes are TRBV30 and TRBJ2-6; D gene unclear. Looked up from germline, CDR1 is GTSNPN and CDR2 is SVGIG (reference sequence). The CDR3 is 17 residues long. Between the trimmed V and J ends, which lost 2 bases and 0 bases, there was a span of 14 bases. For the CDR3, the DNA is TGTGCCTGGAGTCCCCTAGACCTACCCTCTGGGGCCAACGTCCTGACTTTC. Its protein product is CAWSPLDLPSGANVLTF. Filled out from reference TRBV30 and TRBJ2-6, the complete variable domain reads SQTIHQWPATLVQPVGSPLSLECTVEGTSNPNLYWYRQAAGRGLQLLFYSVGIGQISSEVPQNLSASRPQDRQFILSSKKLLLSDSGFYLCAWSPLDLPSGANVLTFGAGSRLTVL.

The chain is built from TRBV19 and TRBJ1-2, with a possible D match to TRBD1 (5 bases). The CDR3 consists of 15 residues. Germline V gene sequence: CDR1 LNHDA, CDR2 SQIVND (reference sequence). V lost 1 base and J lost 0, with 9 bases in between. CDR3 loop: CASSIAGTSNYGYTF. DNA of the CDR3: TGTGCCAGTAGTATAGCTGGGACTTCTAACTATGGCTACACCTTC. Variable domain in full (rest from reference TRBV19 and TRBJ1-2): DGGITQSPKYLFRKEGQNVTLSCEQNLNHDAMYWYRQDPGQGLRLIYYSQIVNDFQKGDIAEGYSVSREKKESFPLTVTSAQKNPTAFYLCASSIAGTSNYGYTFGSGTRLTVV.

The chain is built from TRBV4-1 and TRBJ2-1; TRBD1 aligns across 7 bases. The CDR3 contains 15 residues. Trimming took 4 bases from V and 4 from J; bases not matched to a gene: 7. Germline V gene data show CDR1 as MGHRA and CDR2 as YSYEKL. Here the CDR3 reads CASSLRQGRYNEQFF. CDR3 sequence (DNA): TGCGCCAGCAGCCTACGACAGGGCAGGTACAATGAGCAGTTCTTC.

The CDR3 spells CAWLRHQGNGYTF. CDR3 nucleotide sequence: TGTGCCTGGCTCAGACACCAGGGGAATGGCTACACCTTC. The V and J genes are TRBV30 and TRBJ1-2; D is possibly TRBD1 (6 bases). V was trimmed by 5 bases and J by 6 bases, leaving 16 bases between them. CDR1 is GTSNPN, CDR2 SVGIG, per germline (reference sequence). CDR3 size: 13 residues.